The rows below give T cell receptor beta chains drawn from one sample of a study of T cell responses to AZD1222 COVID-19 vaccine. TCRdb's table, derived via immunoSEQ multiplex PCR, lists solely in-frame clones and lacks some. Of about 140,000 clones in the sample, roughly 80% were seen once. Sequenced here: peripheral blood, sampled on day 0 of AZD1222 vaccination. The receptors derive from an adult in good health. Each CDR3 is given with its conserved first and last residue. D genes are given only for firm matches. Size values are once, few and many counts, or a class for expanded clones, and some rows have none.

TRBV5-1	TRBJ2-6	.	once	TGCGCCAGCAGCTTGATCGAGACTGGGGCCAACGTCCTGACTTTC	CASSLIETGANVLTF
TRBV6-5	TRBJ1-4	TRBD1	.	TGTGCCAGCAGCCTATCGGGACAGGGGAGGGAAAAACTGTTTTTT	CASSLSGQGREKLFF
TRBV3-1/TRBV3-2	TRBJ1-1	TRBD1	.	TGTGCCAGCAGCCCGACAGGGGTGAACACTGAAGCTTTCTTT	CASSPTGVNTEAFF
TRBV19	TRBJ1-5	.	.	TGTGCCAGTAGTATGGGGGTAAGGGGCAATCAGCCCCAGCATTTT	CASSMGVRGNQPQHF
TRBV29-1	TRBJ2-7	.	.	TGCAGCGCCTACGGAGGGAGCTCCTACGAGCAGTACTTC	CSAYGGSSYEQYF
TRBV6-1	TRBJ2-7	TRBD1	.	TGTGCCAGCAGTGAAGAGACAGGGAACTCCTACGAGCAGTACTTC	CASSEETGNSYEQYF
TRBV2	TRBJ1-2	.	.	TGTGCCAGCAGAGAGGGACCTCCCGGTGGCTACACCTTC	CASREGPPGGYTF
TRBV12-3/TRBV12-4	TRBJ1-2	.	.	TGTGCCAGCAGTTTACAGGGGTCCGGCTACACCTTC	CASSLQGSGYTF
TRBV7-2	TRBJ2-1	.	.	TGTGCCAGCAGCTTAGGTTTTAGGGTGGATTACAATGAGCAGTTCTTC	CASSLGFRVDYNEQFF
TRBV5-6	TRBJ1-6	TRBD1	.	TGTGCCAGCAGCACATTTGACAGGGTAGAGTCACCCCTCCACTTT	CASSTFDRVESPLHF
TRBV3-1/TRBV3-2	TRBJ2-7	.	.	TGTGCCAGCAGCGGACGGGACGAAGGCTACGAGCAGTACTTC	CASSGRDEGYEQYF
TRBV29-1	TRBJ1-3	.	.	TGCAGCGTTGATGGGGGGGCGGCTGGAAACACCATATATTTT	CSVDGGAAGNTIYF
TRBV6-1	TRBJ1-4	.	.	TGTGCCAGCAGTGAAGGGGGTGAAAAACTGTTTTTT	CASSEGGEKLFF
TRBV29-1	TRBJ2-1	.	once	TGCAGCGTTGAAAACTACAATGAGCAGTTCTTC	CSVENYNEQFF